The 25 T cell receptor beta chains below come from one sample, sequenced in a study of blood T cell repertoires in COVID-19. Assay used: immunoSEQ multiplex PCR; TCRdb lists only in-frame clones, some missing. The sample includes about 270,000 clones, about 89% of them seen just once. Sequencing was performed on peripheral blood. The receptors stem from a man between 40 and 49 years old with active or convalescent COVID-19.

V is TRBV2 and J is TRBJ1-2; the D gene is possibly TRBD1 (5 bases). Between the trimmed V and J ends, which lost 6 bases and 4 bases, there was a span of 12 bases. The CDR3 has 13 amino acids. Germline CDR1 is SNHLY and CDR2 is FYNNEI. As DNA, the CDR3 is TGTGCCAGCAGCCAGGGTAGGTCCTATGGCTACACCTTC. Protein product: CASSQGRSYGYTF.

The chain couples TRBV7-2 to TRBJ2-2, with D possibly being TRBD1 (5 bases). The length of the CDR3 is 16 residues. Trimming shortened V by 1 base and J by 3 bases, and 12 bases separated the two germline ends. Germline CDR1 SGHTA, CDR2 FQGNSA. The CDR3 coding sequence is TGTGCCAGCAGCTTAGTGGGCAGGGTGGACACCGGGGAGCTGTTTTTT. It codes for CASSLVGRVDTGELFF.

This chain uses TRBV28 with TRBJ2-3, with 9 positions matching TRBD2. The J segment lost 2 bases and the V segment lost 3 bases, leaving 9 bases of the junction unmatched. The CDR3 contains 17 residues. CDR1 and CDR2 from the germline V gene are MDHEN and SYDVKM. CDR3 sequence: CASSLTAGGRPTDTQYF. Here the CDR3 DNA reads TGTGCCAGCAGTTTGACGGCGGGGGGGCGACCCACAGATACGCAGTATTTT.

The V gene is TRBV5-4, the J gene TRBJ1-1; TRBD1 matches 7 bases. V gave up 0 bases and J gave up 5 bases; unmatched junction bases: 7. The CDR3 has 15 amino acids. Germline V gives CDR1 SGHNT, CDR2 YYREEE (reference sequence). The DNA of the CDR3 is TGTGCCAGCAGCTTGGCCGGGACAGTAAGTACTGAAGCTTTCTTT. This gives the protein CASSLAGTVSTEAFF.

The chain recombines TRBV3-1 (or the pseudogene TRBV3-2) with TRBJ2-3, with D unresolved. The CDR3 runs to 14 residues. V was trimmed by 4 bases and J by 2 bases, leaving 10 bases between them. The germline V gene has CDR1 LGHDT and CDR2 YNNKEL (reference sequence). The CDR3 loop reads CASSLITNTDTQYF. The CDR3 nucleotides read TGTGCCAGCAGCCTTATAACTAACACAGATACGCAGTATTTT.

The gene calls are TRBV19 and TRBJ1-2; D gene uncertain. CDR1 is LNHDA and CDR2 is SQIVND in the germline V gene (reference sequence). The CDR3 length is 15 residues. V lost 4 bases and J lost 8, with 20 bases in between. In nucleotides, the CDR3 is TGTGCCAGTAGTACAGGACGGACTGACTGGTTAGGCTACACCTTC. It encodes CASSTGRTDWLGYTF.

V and J are TRBV10-1 and TRBJ2-3; D remains ambiguous. This CDR3 has 12 residues. Trimming took off 2 bases at V and 3 bases at J, with 3 bases between the two ends. Germline assignment: CDR1 WNHNN and CDR2 SYGVQD (reference sequence). The DNA of the CDR3 is TGCGCCAGCAGTGAGCAAACAGATACGCAGTATTTT. It yields the protein CASSEQTDTQYF.

The chain is built from TRBV5-4 and TRBJ2-3; D may be TRBD1 (6 bases). There are 15 residues in the CDR3. The V end was cut by 3 bases, the J end by 0 bases, with 11 bases between. Germline CDR1 is SGHNT and CDR2 is YYREEE (reference sequence). The DNA for the CDR3 is TGTGCCAGCAGCTATGGACAGAGTAGCACAGATACGCAGTATTTT. Amino acid sequence: CASSYGQSSTDTQYF.

This clone was seen once. J is TRBJ2-3 and V is TRBV9; 8 nucleotides line up with TRBD1. This CDR3 contains 17 residues. Looked up from germline, CDR1 is SGDLS and CDR2 is YYNGEE. The trim removed 3 bases at V and 3 bases at J, leaving 12 bases unmatched. The CDR3 region is CASSAGAGGLRTDTQYF. Written as DNA, the CDR3 is TGTGCCAGCAGCGCTGGGGCAGGGGGCTTGAGGACAGATACGCAGTATTTT.

Only a few counts were recorded for this clone. V gene TRBV9 combines with J gene TRBJ2-5; 7 positions match TRBD2. CDR1 is SGDLS and CDR2 is YYNGEE in the germline V gene. V lost 3 bases to trimming and J lost 5 bases; unmatched junction nucleotides: 7. The CDR3 extends over 14 amino acids. Here the CDR3 reads CASSATAGRETQYF. CDR3 nucleotides: TGTGCCAGCAGCGCCACAGCGGGACGGGAGACCCAGTACTTC.

The chain is built from TRBV12-3 or TRBV12-4 and TRBJ1-1, with D possibly being TRBD1 (5 bases). CDR3 length: 12 residues. The ends were cut back, 6 bases at V and 6 bases at J, with 11 bases in the middle. The CDR3 is CASRRQGAEAFF. The DNA of the CDR3 is TGTGCCAGCAGACGCCAAGGGGCTGAAGCTTTCTTT.

This chain uses TRBV2 with TRBJ2-5; D unclear. In germline, CDR1 is SNHLY, CDR2 FYNNEI. Trimming took off 8 bases at V and 2 bases at J, with 18 bases between the two ends. The CDR3 runs to 15 residues. The CDR3 nucleotides read TGTGCCAGCCACCTCGACTGGAGCGTTCAAGAGACCCAGTACTTC. Translated, it gives CASHLDWSVQETQYF.

The chain couples TRBV7-9 to TRBJ1-1; D is unclear. This CDR3 is built from 15 residues. The germline CDR1 and CDR2 sequences are SEHNR and FQNEAQ (reference sequence). V lost 7 bases to trimming and J lost 0 bases, with 15 bases between them. In DNA form, the CDR3 reads TGTGCCAGCACCCACCCTGACAAGATGAACACTGAAGCTTTCTTT. Its translation is CASTHPDKMNTEAFF.

The rearrangement uses TRBV2 and TRBJ1-4, with D perhaps matching TRBD1 (5 bases). V lost 3 bases to trimming and J lost 7 bases, with 15 bases between them. This CDR3 has 15 residues. The germline gives CDR1 SNHLY, CDR2 FYNNEI. Here the CDR3 DNA reads TGTGCCAGCAGTGATAACGGGTCGGGGGGTGAAAAACTGTTTTTT. It codes for CASSDNGSGGEKLFF.

CDR3 amino acids: CASRNGQEKNSPLHF. Here the CDR3 DNA reads TGCGCCAGCAGGAACGGACAGGAGAAAAATTCACCCCTCCACTTT. The chain has TRBV10-2 and TRBJ1-6, with 7 bases that match TRBD1. The CDR3 has 15 residues. J gave up 7 bases and V 6 bases, and 9 bases lay outside the gene matches. Per the germline V gene, CDR1 is WSHSY and CDR2 is SAAADI.

The chain joins TRBV5-1 to TRBJ1-6; 8 nucleotides agree with TRBD1. The germline V gene has CDR1 SGHRS and CDR2 YFSETQ. Trimming removed 2 bases from V and 8 bases from J; junction bases left unmatched: 6. CDR3 length: 15 residues. The CDR3 nucleotides are TGCGCCAGCAGCTTAACGACAGGGGAGGATTCACCCCTCCACTTT. Its protein is CASSLTTGEDSPLHF.

The rearrangement uses TRBV2 and TRBJ1-6; 8 bases agree with TRBD1. Germline-derived CDR1 and CDR2 are SNHLY and FYNNEI. Trimming at V came to 9 bases and at J to 8 bases, leaving 6 bases not matched to a gene. This CDR3 contains 13 residues. For the CDR3, the DNA is TGTGCCAGGAAGGGACAGGCCGATTCACCCCTCCACTTT. Translation gives CARKGQADSPLHF.

This chain connects TRBV30 to TRBJ1-2; D perhaps matches TRBD1 (5 bases). Trimming left V 6 bases short and J 2 bases short, with 13 bases between. The CDR3 extends over 13 amino acids. CDR1 and CDR2 from the germline V gene are GTSNPN and SVGIG (reference sequence). CDR3 protein: CACQVGGNYGYTF. The CDR3, as DNA: TGTGCCTGCCAAGTCGGGGGGAACTATGGCTACACCTTC.

V usage is TRBV19 and J usage is TRBJ2-5; D is unclear. Trimming cost V 2 bases and J 2 bases, with 6 bases left between them. Germline V gene data show CDR1 as LNHDA and CDR2 as SQIVND (reference sequence). This CDR3 contains 13 residues. The CDR3 bases are TGTGCCAGTAGTATACCCCCTCAAGAGACCCAGTACTTC. It codes for CASSIPPQETQYF. The variable domain in full, completed from reference TRBV19 and TRBJ2-5, reads DGGITQSPKYLFRKEGQNVTLSCEQNLNHDAMYWYRQDPGQGLRLIYYSQIVNDFQKGDIAEGYSVSREKKESFPLTVTSAQKNPTAFYLCASSIPPQETQYFGPGTRLLVL.

V and J are TRBV5-6 and TRBJ1-5, with D possibly being TRBD1 (6 bases). Trimming cost V 0 bases and J 6 bases, with 16 bases left between them. This CDR3 contains 16 residues. From germline, CDR1 is SGHDT and CDR2 YYEEEE. The CDR3 nucleotides are TGTGCCAGCAGCTTGGTGGGACATAGGTTTGGTCAGCCCCAGCATTTT. Its translation: CASSLVGHRFGQPQHF.

The V and J genes are TRBV29-1 and TRBJ2-3; D gene ambiguous. Germline CDR1 and CDR2: SQVTM and ANQGSEA. There are 13 residues in the CDR3. Trimming took 3 bases from V and 0 from J, leaving 7 bases between them. CDR3 amino acids: CSVDSVSTDTQYF. CDR3 DNA: TGCAGCGTTGATTCTGTTAGCACAGATACGCAGTATTTT.

V is TRBV28 and J is TRBJ1-1; no firm D call. Trimming stripped 7 bases from V and 5 bases from J, with 14 bases between. Germline V gene lookup returns CDR1 MDHEN and CDR2 SYDVKM. The CDR3 has 13 residues. CDR3 nucleotides: TGTGCCAGCAATTTCGGGGTGGGAACTGAAGCTTTCTTT. As protein: CASNFGVGTEAFF.

In its sample, this clone was seen once. The CDR3 sequence: CASRWGGLMNTEAFF. Written as DNA, the CDR3 is TGTGCCAGTAGATGGGGGGGGTTGATGAACACTGAAGCTTTCTTT. The J gene is TRBJ1-1, the V gene TRBV19; the D gene is possibly TRBD1 (5 bases). Trimming cost V 6 bases and J 0 bases, with 14 bases left between them. The CDR3 consists of 15 residues. Germline loops: CDR1 LNHDA, CDR2 SQIVND (reference sequence). Combining the CDR3 with reference TRBV19 and TRBJ1-1 gives the whole variable domain DGGITQSPKYLFRKEGQNVTLSCEQNLNHDAMYWYRQDPGQGLRLIYYSQIVNDFQKGDIAEGYSVSREKKESFPLTVTSAQKNPTAFYLCASRWGGLMNTEAFFGQGTRLTVV.

The V call is TRBV3-1 (or the pseudogene TRBV3-2), the J call TRBJ2-5, with TRBD1 matching 8 bases. Germline loops: CDR1 LGHDT, CDR2 YNNKEL (reference sequence). This CDR3 comprises 16 residues. The J segment lost 4 bases and the V segment lost 1 base, leaving 8 bases of the junction unmatched. CDR3 protein: CASSQGTSGTGETQYF. The CDR3 region has the DNA TGTGCCAGCAGCCAAGGGACCTCCGGGACAGGAGAGACCCAGTACTTC.

This chain joins TRBV5-1 and TRBJ2-7; 9 nucleotides align to TRBD2. The junction had 8 bases not matched to a gene; V was cut back by 3 bases and J by 7 bases. CDR3 length equals 14 residues. CDR1 and CDR2 (germline): SGHRS, YFSETQ. CDR3 protein: CASSYSGSRIEQYF. DNA for the CDR3: TGCGCCAGCAGCTATAGCGGGAGTCGAATAGAGCAGTACTTC.